Listed below are T cell receptor beta chains from one sample, sequenced in a study of T cell responses to AZD1222 COVID-19 vaccine. Sequencing used immunoSEQ multiplex PCR; TCRdb keeps in-frame clones, though not all of them. Here the sample spans some 180,000 clones, just under 95% being singletons. This specimen was peripheral blood, taken 28 days after the second dose of the MenACWY control vaccine. The receptors were sampled from an adult who received the MenACWY meningococcal vaccine as a control. CDR3s include the opening cysteine and the closing phenylalanine or tryptophan. Each record gives: D gene, J gene, V gene, clone size, CDR3 DNA, CDR3 protein. D genes are given only for firm matches. Clone size is shown for a subset of rows, as once, few, many or a class of expanded clone.

D gene: -
J gene: TRBJ2-1
V gene: TRBV24-1
clone size: -
CDR3 DNA: TGTGCCACCAGCGGGCGTGGGGAGCAGTTCTTC
CDR3 protein: CATSGRGEQFF

D gene: TRBD1
J gene: TRBJ1-1
V gene: TRBV5-1
clone size: -
CDR3 DNA: TGCGCCAGCAGCCGTCGACAGGGGGCTTTGAGGAACACTGAAGCTTTCTTT
CDR3 protein: CASSRRQGALRNTEAFF

D gene: -
J gene: TRBJ1-4
V gene: TRBV5-1
clone size: once
CDR3 DNA: TGCGCCAGCAGCTTGACCAGTGCCGGTGAAAAACTGTTTTTT
CDR3 protein: CASSLTSAGEKLFF

D gene: -
J gene: TRBJ1-5
V gene: TRBV30
clone size: -
CDR3 DNA: TGTGCCTGGAGTGTACGCCGGAGGGGGAGCAATCAGCCCCAGCATTTT
CDR3 protein: CAWSVRRRGSNQPQHF

D gene: -
J gene: TRBJ1-4
V gene: TRBV7-9
clone size: -
CDR3 DNA: TGTGCCAGCAGCTCCTTCCGACAGCTTAATAATGAAAAACTGTTTTTT
CDR3 protein: CASSSFRQLNNEKLFF

D gene: TRBD1
J gene: TRBJ2-1
V gene: TRBV19
clone size: -
CDR3 DNA: TGTGCCAGTACCGCAGGCCAACAGGGGGCTAGTGAGCAGTTCTTC
CDR3 protein: CASTAGQQGASEQFF

D gene: -
J gene: TRBJ2-7
V gene: TRBV30
clone size: -
CDR3 DNA: TGTGCCTGGAACATGGGCTACGAGCAGTACTTC
CDR3 protein: CAWNMGYEQYF

D gene: -
J gene: TRBJ1-6
V gene: TRBV28
clone size: -
CDR3 DNA: TGTGCCAGCAGCACGGGGGGGAATAATTCACCCCTCCACTTT
CDR3 protein: CASSTGGNNSPLHF

D gene: -
J gene: TRBJ2-1
V gene: TRBV4-1
clone size: once
CDR3 DNA: TGCGCCAGCAGCCAAGACGCAGGGGCTAAGAATGAGCAGTTCTTC
CDR3 protein: CASSQDAGAKNEQFF

D gene: TRBD2
J gene: TRBJ2-7
V gene: TRBV10-2
clone size: -
CDR3 DNA: TGCGCCAGCACGGAGCCTAGCGGGGGCGGTCTCGGCTACGAGCAGTACTTC
CDR3 protein: CASTEPSGGGLGYEQYF

D gene: -
J gene: TRBJ2-2
V gene: TRBV6-6
clone size: -
CDR3 DNA: TGTGCCAGCAGTTACTCGACGGGCGGGGAGCTGTTTTTT
CDR3 protein: CASSYSTGGELFF

D gene: TRBD1
J gene: TRBJ2-4
V gene: TRBV7-9
clone size: -
CDR3 DNA: TGTGCCAGCAGCTTCGAACAGGGGCGCGACATTCAGTACTTC
CDR3 protein: CASSFEQGRDIQYF

D gene: -
J gene: TRBJ1-1
V gene: TRBV19
clone size: -
CDR3 DNA: TGTGCCAGTAGGGGACCGGGAACAGTGAACACTGAAGCTTTCTTT
CDR3 protein: CASRGPGTVNTEAFF

D gene: TRBD1
J gene: TRBJ2-1
V gene: TRBV19
clone size: -
CDR3 DNA: TGTGCCAGTAGTTATCCTTCCTCGGGACAGTCCACGAGCTCCTACAATGAGCAGTTCTTC
CDR3 protein: CASSYPSSGQSTSSYNEQFF

D gene: TRBD2
J gene: TRBJ2-1
V gene: TRBV11-2
clone size: few
CDR3 DNA: TGTGCCAGCAGCTTTGGGGCGGGGGGGTTTGAGCAGTTCTTC
CDR3 protein: CASSFGAGGFEQFF

D gene: -
J gene: TRBJ1-6
V gene: TRBV5-4
clone size: -
CDR3 DNA: TGTGCCAGCAGCTCGGGGGGATGGAGCTCCTATAATTCACCCCTCCACTTT
CDR3 protein: CASSSGGWSSYNSPLHF

D gene: TRBD1
J gene: TRBJ1-2
V gene: TRBV3-1/TRBV3-2
clone size: -
CDR3 DNA: TGTGCCAGCAGCCAACGGCGACAGGGGCCTTTTGGCTACACCTTC
CDR3 protein: CASSQRRQGPFGYTF

D gene: -
J gene: TRBJ1-2
V gene: TRBV9
clone size: -
CDR3 DNA: TGTGCCAGCAGCGTTTGGGGAGAGCCTGGCTACACCTTC
CDR3 protein: CASSVWGEPGYTF

D gene: TRBD1
J gene: TRBJ1-2
V gene: TRBV6-4
clone size: -
CDR3 DNA: TGTGCCAGCAGCGATCCGGGACAGGGGAACTATGGCTACACCTTC
CDR3 protein: CASSDPGQGNYGYTF

D gene: -
J gene: TRBJ2-2
V gene: TRBV11-1
clone size: -
CDR3 DNA: TGTGCCAGCAGCTTAGGTTCAGGAAACACCGGGGAGCTGTTTTTT
CDR3 protein: CASSLGSGNTGELFF

D gene: -
J gene: TRBJ2-7
V gene: TRBV29-1
clone size: -
CDR3 DNA: TGCAGCGTCGGGGGAGTCTCCTACGAGCAGTACTTC
CDR3 protein: CSVGGVSYEQYF

D gene: TRBD2
J gene: TRBJ2-3
V gene: TRBV28
clone size: once
CDR3 DNA: TGTGCCAGCAGTTTATCAGCTAGCGGACTCACAGATACGCAGTATTTT
CDR3 protein: CASSLSASGLTDTQYF

D gene: -
J gene: TRBJ1-2
V gene: TRBV18
clone size: -
CDR3 DNA: TGTGCCAGCTCACCTTTAGAGAACTTCAAGGAAGGCTACACCTTC
CDR3 protein: CASSPLENFKEGYTF

D gene: -
J gene: TRBJ2-7
V gene: TRBV6-1
clone size: -
CDR3 DNA: TGTGCCAGCAGTGAAGCGCTGGGTATAGGCTACGAGCAGTACTTC
CDR3 protein: CASSEALGIGYEQYF

D gene: -
J gene: TRBJ1-2
V gene: TRBV7-2
clone size: -
CDR3 DNA: TGTGCCAGCAGCCCCGGCAGGACTAACTATGGCTACACCTTC
CDR3 protein: CASSPGRTNYGYTF

D gene: -
J gene: TRBJ2-5
V gene: TRBV11-3
clone size: -
CDR3 DNA: TGTGCCAGCAGCTCTAATCAAGAGACCCAGTACTTC
CDR3 protein: CASSSNQETQYF

D gene: TRBD1
J gene: TRBJ1-5
V gene: TRBV6-5
clone size: -
CDR3 DNA: TGTGCCAGCAGTCCCGGGACAGGGAACCGAGCCCAGCATTTT
CDR3 protein: CASSPGTGNRAQHF

D gene: -
J gene: TRBJ1-5
V gene: TRBV19
clone size: -
CDR3 DNA: TGTGCCAGTAGTATAGTCCCGCGGCAGCCCCAGCATTTT
CDR3 protein: CASSIVPRQPQHF

D gene: -
J gene: TRBJ1-1
V gene: TRBV7-3
clone size: -
CDR3 DNA: TGTGCCAGCAGCCCACTCGGCTTCACTGAAGCTTTCTTT
CDR3 protein: CASSPLGFTEAFF

D gene: -
J gene: TRBJ2-2
V gene: TRBV18
clone size: -
CDR3 DNA: TGTGCCAGCTCACCATTCGCGGGGGCGGACACCGGGGAGCTGTTTTTT
CDR3 protein: CASSPFAGADTGELFF

D gene: -
J gene: TRBJ1-2
V gene: TRBV12-3/TRBV12-4
clone size: -
CDR3 DNA: TGTGCCAGCAGGGAAGGGAACTATGGCTACACCTTC
CDR3 protein: CASREGNYGYTF

D gene: -
J gene: TRBJ1-2
V gene: TRBV5-1
clone size: -
CDR3 DNA: TGCGCCAGCAGCTTGGAGGGCGGAGTAGGCTACACCTTC
CDR3 protein: CASSLEGGVGYTF

D gene: -
J gene: TRBJ1-1
V gene: TRBV19
clone size: once
CDR3 DNA: TGTGCCAGTAGTATAAGGAGGGAAGGAGCTTTCTTT
CDR3 protein: CASSIRREGAFF

D gene: -
J gene: TRBJ1-2
V gene: TRBV11-2
clone size: -
CDR3 DNA: TGTGCCAGCACCCACGGTGGGGCCAATATTAACTATGGCTACACCTTC
CDR3 protein: CASTHGGANINYGYTF

D gene: -
J gene: TRBJ2-2
V gene: TRBV7-6
clone size: -
CDR3 DNA: TGTGCCAGTACCGGATGGAGGGGAAACACCGGGGAGCTGTTTTTT
CDR3 protein: CASTGWRGNTGELFF

D gene: -
J gene: TRBJ2-3
V gene: TRBV6-5
clone size: -
CDR3 DNA: TGTGCCAGCAGTCCTAGGGGGGGAGGGCAGTATTTT
CDR3 protein: CASSPRGGGQYF

D gene: TRBD2
J gene: TRBJ2-1
V gene: TRBV5-4
clone size: -
CDR3 DNA: TGTGCCAGCAGCGATTGGAAAGGGAGGGATGAGCAGTTCTTC
CDR3 protein: CASSDWKGRDEQFF

D gene: -
J gene: TRBJ1-2
V gene: TRBV20-1
clone size: -
CDR3 DNA: TGCAGTGTAAGTTCGGGGGCTGAGACCTTC
CDR3 protein: CSVSSGAETF

D gene: -
J gene: TRBJ1-1
V gene: TRBV3-1/TRBV3-2
clone size: -
CDR3 DNA: TGTGCCAGCAGCCTATGGGCCAAAAGGAACACTGAAGCTTTCTTT
CDR3 protein: CASSLWAKRNTEAFF